Listed below are T cell receptor beta chains from one sample, sequenced in a study of blood T cell repertoires in COVID-19. Profiling relied on immunoSEQ multiplex PCR, and the TCRdb table lists in-frame clones only, not all of them. This table holds over 100,000 clones, about four fifths found once. The sample taken for sequencing was peripheral blood. The receptors come from a woman aged 80 or older with acute or convalescent COVID-19. The CDR3 runs from the conserved cysteine through the conserved F or W. Fields, in order: J gene, clone size, V gene, D gene, CDR3 DNA, CDR3 protein. The D gene is left open where the match is weak. Clone size is shown for a subset of rows, as once, few, many or a class of expanded clone.

j_gene: TRBJ1-4; abundance: NA; v_gene: TRBV7-2; d_gene: NA; CDR3nt: TGTGCCAGCAGCTTCGGGATCGATGAAAAACTGTTTTTT; CDR3aa: CASSFGIDEKLFF
j_gene: TRBJ1-1; abundance: NA; v_gene: TRBV7-2; d_gene: NA; CDR3nt: TGTGCCAGCAGCTTAAGATCCGGGGTAGGGGAAGCTTTCTTT; CDR3aa: CASSLRSGVGEAFF
j_gene: TRBJ2-7; abundance: NA; v_gene: TRBV11-2; d_gene: NA; CDR3nt: TGTGCCAGCAGCCAATCCTACGAGCAGTACTTC; CDR3aa: CASSQSYEQYF
j_gene: TRBJ1-5; abundance: NA; v_gene: TRBV2; d_gene: NA; CDR3nt: TGTGCCAGCAGTGGGGGGGGGTACAATCAGCCCCAGCATTTT; CDR3aa: CASSGGGYNQPQHF
j_gene: TRBJ1-4; abundance: NA; v_gene: TRBV30; d_gene: TRBD1; CDR3nt: TGTGCCTGGAGTCGGACAGGTGAAAAACTGTTTTTT; CDR3aa: CAWSRTGEKLFF
j_gene: TRBJ2-7; abundance: few; v_gene: TRBV6-4; d_gene: TRBD1; CDR3nt: TGTGCCAGCTCAAGGAAAACCGGGACAGATCCCTACGAGCAGTACTTC; CDR3aa: CASSRKTGTDPYEQYF
j_gene: TRBJ2-4; abundance: few; v_gene: TRBV2; d_gene: NA; CDR3nt: TGTGCCAGCAGTGACCCAGGGTATCGTGCCAAAAACATTCAGTACTTC; CDR3aa: CASSDPGYRAKNIQYF
j_gene: TRBJ1-5; abundance: NA; v_gene: TRBV15; d_gene: TRBD1; CDR3nt: TGTGCCACCAGCAGGGACAGGGTCGGGAATCAGCCCCAGCATTTT; CDR3aa: CATSRDRVGNQPQHF
j_gene: TRBJ1-4; abundance: few; v_gene: TRBV7-2; d_gene: TRBD1; CDR3nt: TGTGCCAGCAGCTCTTCAGGGGGCTGGGAAAAACTGTTTTTT; CDR3aa: CASSSSGGWEKLFF
j_gene: TRBJ1-1; abundance: NA; v_gene: TRBV6-5; d_gene: NA; CDR3nt: TGTGCCAGCACCGGACAGTCGAACACTGAAGCTTTCTTT; CDR3aa: CASTGQSNTEAFF
j_gene: TRBJ1-3; abundance: NA; v_gene: TRBV6-1; d_gene: TRBD1; CDR3nt: TGTGCCAGCAGTGACAGGGGGGGACAGGGGACCATATATTTT; CDR3aa: CASSDRGGQGTIYF
j_gene: TRBJ1-1; abundance: NA; v_gene: TRBV6-1; d_gene: NA; CDR3nt: TGTGCCAGCAGTGAAAGGTGGGGCCACACTGAAGCTTTCTTT; CDR3aa: CASSERWGHTEAFF
j_gene: TRBJ2-1; abundance: NA; v_gene: TRBV15; d_gene: TRBD1; CDR3nt: TGTGCCACCAGCAGAGGGCGGGCAGGGGGATTCTCCTACAATGAGCAGTTCTTC; CDR3aa: CATSRGRAGGFSYNEQFF
j_gene: TRBJ2-7; abundance: NA; v_gene: TRBV7-2; d_gene: TRBD2; CDR3nt: TGTGCCAGCAGCTTGACTAGCGGGAGCCGATACGAGCAGTACTTC; CDR3aa: CASSLTSGSRYEQYF
j_gene: TRBJ1-1; abundance: NA; v_gene: TRBV7-2; d_gene: NA; CDR3nt: TGTGCCAGCAGCTTAGCGCGGGGCCCTAACACTGAAGCTTTCTTT; CDR3aa: CASSLARGPNTEAFF
j_gene: TRBJ2-5; abundance: NA; v_gene: TRBV19; d_gene: NA; CDR3nt: TGTGCCAGTAGTGAGGGCGGCGGGGAGACCCAGTACTTC; CDR3aa: CASSEGGGETQYF
j_gene: TRBJ1-5; abundance: few; v_gene: TRBV6-1; d_gene: NA; CDR3nt: TGTGCCAGCAGTGAAACAGGTCCCAATCAGCCCCAGCATTTT; CDR3aa: CASSETGPNQPQHF
j_gene: TRBJ2-7; abundance: NA; v_gene: TRBV5-5; d_gene: TRBD1; CDR3nt: TGTGCCAGCAGCTGGACAGGGGACTACGAGCAGTACTTC; CDR3aa: CASSWTGDYEQYF
j_gene: TRBJ2-3; abundance: NA; v_gene: TRBV24-1; d_gene: TRBD1; CDR3nt: TGTGCCACCAGTGATCCAGAGACAGGGGCAGATACGCAGTATTTT; CDR3aa: CATSDPETGADTQYF
j_gene: TRBJ1-3; abundance: NA; v_gene: TRBV19; d_gene: NA; CDR3nt: TGTGCCAGTAGTTATGACAGCTCTGGAAACACCATATATTTT; CDR3aa: CASSYDSSGNTIYF